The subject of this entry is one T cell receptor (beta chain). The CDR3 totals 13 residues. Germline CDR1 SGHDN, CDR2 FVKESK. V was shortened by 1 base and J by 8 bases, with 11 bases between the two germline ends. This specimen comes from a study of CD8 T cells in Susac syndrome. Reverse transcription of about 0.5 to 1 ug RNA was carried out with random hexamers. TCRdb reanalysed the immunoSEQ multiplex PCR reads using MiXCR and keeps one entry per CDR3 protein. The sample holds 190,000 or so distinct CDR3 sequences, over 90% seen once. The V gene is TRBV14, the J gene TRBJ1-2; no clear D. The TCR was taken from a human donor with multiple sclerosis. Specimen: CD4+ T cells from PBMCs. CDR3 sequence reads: CASSQVNTAGYTF. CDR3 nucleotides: TGTGCCAGCAGCCAAGTGAATACAGCCGGCTACACCTTC.